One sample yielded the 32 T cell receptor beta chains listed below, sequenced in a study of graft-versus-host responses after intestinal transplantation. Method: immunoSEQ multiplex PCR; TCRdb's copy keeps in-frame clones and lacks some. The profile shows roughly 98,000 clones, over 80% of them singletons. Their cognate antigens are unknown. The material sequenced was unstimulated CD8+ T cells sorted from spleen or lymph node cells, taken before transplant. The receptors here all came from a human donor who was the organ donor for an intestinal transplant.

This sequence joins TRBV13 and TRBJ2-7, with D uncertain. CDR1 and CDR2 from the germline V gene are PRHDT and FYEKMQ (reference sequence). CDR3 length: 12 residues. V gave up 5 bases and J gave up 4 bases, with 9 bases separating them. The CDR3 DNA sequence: TGTGCCAGCAGCCCGTGGAGTTACGAGCAGTACTTC. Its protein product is CASSPWSYEQYF.

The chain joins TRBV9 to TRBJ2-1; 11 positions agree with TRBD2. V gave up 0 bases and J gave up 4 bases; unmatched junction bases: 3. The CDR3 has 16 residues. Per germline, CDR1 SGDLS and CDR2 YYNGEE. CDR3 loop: CASSVATSGGYNEQFF. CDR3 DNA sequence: TGTGCCAGCAGCGTAGCTACTAGCGGGGGTTACAATGAGCAGTTCTTC.

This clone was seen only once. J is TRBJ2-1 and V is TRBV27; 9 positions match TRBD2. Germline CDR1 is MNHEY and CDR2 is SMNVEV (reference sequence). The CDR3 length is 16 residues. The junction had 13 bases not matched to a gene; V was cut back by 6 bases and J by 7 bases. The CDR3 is CASSHGPGTSFNEQFF. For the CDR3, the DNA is TGTGCCAGCAGCCATGGACCCGGGACTAGCTTTAATGAGCAGTTCTTC.

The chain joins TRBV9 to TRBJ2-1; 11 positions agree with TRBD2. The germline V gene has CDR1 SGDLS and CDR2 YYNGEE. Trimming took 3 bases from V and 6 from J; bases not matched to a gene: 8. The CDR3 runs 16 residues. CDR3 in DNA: TGTGCCAGCAGCGAACCGACTAGCGGGGTCGTCAATGAGCAGTTCTTC. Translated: CASSEPTSGVVNEQFF.

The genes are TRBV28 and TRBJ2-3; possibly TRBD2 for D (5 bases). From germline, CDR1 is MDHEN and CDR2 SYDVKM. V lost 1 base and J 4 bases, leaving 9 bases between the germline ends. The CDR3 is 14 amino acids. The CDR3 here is CASSLLTAADTQYF. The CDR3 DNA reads TGTGCCAGCAGTTTATTAACAGCGGCAGATACGCAGTATTTT.

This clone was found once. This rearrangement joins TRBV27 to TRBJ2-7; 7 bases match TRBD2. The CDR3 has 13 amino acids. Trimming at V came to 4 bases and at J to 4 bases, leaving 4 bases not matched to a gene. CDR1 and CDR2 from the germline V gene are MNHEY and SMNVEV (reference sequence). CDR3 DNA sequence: TGTGCCAGCAGTTGGGGGGAGGGGTACGAGCAGTACTTC. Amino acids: CASSWGEGYEQYF.

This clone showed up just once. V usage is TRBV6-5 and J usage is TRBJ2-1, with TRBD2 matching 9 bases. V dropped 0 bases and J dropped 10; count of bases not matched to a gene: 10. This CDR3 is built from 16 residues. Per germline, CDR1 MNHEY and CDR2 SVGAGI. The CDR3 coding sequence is TGTGCCAGCAGTTACTCGATGGCGGGGGGGCCGGGGGAGCAGTTCTTC. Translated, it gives CASSYSMAGGPGEQFF.

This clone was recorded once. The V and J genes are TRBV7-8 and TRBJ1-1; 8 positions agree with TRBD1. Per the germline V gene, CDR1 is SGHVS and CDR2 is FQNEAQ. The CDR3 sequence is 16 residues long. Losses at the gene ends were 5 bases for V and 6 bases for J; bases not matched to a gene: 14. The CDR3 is CASSPFPYRGSPEAFF. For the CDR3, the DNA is TGTGCCAGCAGCCCGTTCCCGTACAGGGGGTCTCCTGAAGCTTTCTTT.

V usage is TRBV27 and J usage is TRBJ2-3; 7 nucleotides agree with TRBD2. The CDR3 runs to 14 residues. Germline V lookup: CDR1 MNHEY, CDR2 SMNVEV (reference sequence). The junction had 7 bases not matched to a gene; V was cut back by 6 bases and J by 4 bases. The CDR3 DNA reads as TGTGCCAGCAGGTCTGCGGGGGTCCCAGATACGCAGTATTTT. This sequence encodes CASRSAGVPDTQYF.

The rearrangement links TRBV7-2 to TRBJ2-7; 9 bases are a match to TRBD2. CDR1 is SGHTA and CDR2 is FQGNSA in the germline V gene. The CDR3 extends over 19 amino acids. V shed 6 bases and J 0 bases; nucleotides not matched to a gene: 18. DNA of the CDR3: TGTGCCAGCAGTCGACCTAATTGGGGCGGGAGGGCCAACTCCTACGAGCAGTACTTC. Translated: CASSRPNWGGRANSYEQYF.

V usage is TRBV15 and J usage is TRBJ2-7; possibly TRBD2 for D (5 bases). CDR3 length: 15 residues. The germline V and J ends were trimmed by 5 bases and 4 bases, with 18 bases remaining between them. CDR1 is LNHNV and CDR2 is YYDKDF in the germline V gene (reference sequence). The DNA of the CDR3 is TGTGCCACCAGCCCCAGCCGGACCCCGGGATACGAGCAGTACTTC. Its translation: CATSPSRTPGYEQYF.

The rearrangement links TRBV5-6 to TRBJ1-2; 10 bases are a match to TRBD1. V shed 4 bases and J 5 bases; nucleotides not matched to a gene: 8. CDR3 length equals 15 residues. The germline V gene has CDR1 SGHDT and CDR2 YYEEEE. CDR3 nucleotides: TGTGCCAGCAGCGAGATGGGACAGGGGTATTATGGCTACACCTTC. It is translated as CASSEMGQGYYGYTF. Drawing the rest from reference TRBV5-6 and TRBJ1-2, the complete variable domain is DAGVTQSPTHLIKTRGQQVTLRCSPKSGHDTVSWYQQALGQGPQFIFQYYEEEERQRGNFPDRFSGHQFPNYSSELNVNALLLGDSALYLCASSEMGQGYYGYTFGSGTRLTVV.

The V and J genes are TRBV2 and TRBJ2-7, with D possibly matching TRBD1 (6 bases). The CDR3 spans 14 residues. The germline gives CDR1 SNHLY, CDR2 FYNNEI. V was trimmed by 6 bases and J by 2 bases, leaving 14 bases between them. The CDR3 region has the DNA TGTGCCAGCAGGGACGGGACACTCCCCTACGAGCAGTACTTC. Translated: CASRDGTLPYEQYF.

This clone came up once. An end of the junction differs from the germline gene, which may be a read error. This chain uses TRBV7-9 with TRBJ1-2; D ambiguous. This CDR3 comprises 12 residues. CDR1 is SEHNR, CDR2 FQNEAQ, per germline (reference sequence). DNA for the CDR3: TGTGCCAGCAGCTTAGACGCCGAGGGTCATGGCTTC. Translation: CASSLDAEGHGF.

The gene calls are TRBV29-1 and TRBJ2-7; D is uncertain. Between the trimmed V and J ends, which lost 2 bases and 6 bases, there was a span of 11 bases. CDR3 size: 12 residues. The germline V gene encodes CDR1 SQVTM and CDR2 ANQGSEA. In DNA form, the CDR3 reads TGCAGCGTTGAAATACAGTTGGGCGAGCAGTACTTC. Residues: CSVEIQLGEQYF.

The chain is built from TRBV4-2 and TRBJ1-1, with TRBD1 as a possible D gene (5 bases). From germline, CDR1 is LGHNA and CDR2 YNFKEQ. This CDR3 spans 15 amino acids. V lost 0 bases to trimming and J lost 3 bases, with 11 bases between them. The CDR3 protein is CASSQDQGLDTEAFF. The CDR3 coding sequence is TGTGCCAGCAGCCAAGATCAGGGACTCGACACTGAAGCTTTCTTT.

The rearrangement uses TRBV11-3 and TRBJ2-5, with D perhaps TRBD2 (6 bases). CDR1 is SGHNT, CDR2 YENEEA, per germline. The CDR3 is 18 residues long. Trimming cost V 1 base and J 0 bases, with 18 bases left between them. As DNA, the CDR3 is TGTGCCAGCAGCTTAGGGGTTGGAGGACTACCTTACCAAGAGACCCAGTACTTC. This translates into CASSLGVGGLPYQETQYF.

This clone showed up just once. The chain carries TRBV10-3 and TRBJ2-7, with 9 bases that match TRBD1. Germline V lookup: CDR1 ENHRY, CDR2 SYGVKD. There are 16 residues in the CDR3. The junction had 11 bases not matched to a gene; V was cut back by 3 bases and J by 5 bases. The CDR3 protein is CAISDPVDRGGHEQYF. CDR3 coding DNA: TGTGCCATCAGTGACCCCGTGGACAGGGGAGGCCACGAGCAGTACTTC.

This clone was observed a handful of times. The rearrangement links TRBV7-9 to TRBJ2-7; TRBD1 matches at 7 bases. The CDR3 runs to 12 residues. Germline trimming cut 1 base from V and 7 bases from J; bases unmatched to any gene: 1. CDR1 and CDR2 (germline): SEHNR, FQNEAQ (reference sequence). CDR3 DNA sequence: TGTGCCAGCAGCTTAGGGGGACAGGAGCAGTACTTC. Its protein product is CASSLGGQEQYF.

CDR3 coding DNA: TGTGCCAGTAGTATGGACGGCGGGGACACCATATATTTT. It yields the protein CASSMDGGDTIYF. The chain joins TRBV19 to TRBJ1-3, with D hard to call. V was cut by 3 bases and J by 8 bases, with 11 bases left in between. Germline CDR1 is LNHDA and CDR2 is SQIVND (reference sequence). The CDR3 extends over 13 amino acids.

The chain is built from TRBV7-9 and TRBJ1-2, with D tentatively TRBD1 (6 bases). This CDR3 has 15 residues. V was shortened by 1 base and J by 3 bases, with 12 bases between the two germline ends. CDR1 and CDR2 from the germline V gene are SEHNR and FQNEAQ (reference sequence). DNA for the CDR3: TGTGCCAGCAGCTTAGATAGAGGGGGTGACTATGGCTACACCTTC. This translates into CASSLDRGGDYGYTF.

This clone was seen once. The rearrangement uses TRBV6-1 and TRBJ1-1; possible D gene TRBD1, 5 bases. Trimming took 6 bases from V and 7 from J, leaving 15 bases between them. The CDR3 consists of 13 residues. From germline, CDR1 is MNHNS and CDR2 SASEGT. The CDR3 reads CASSPMGGIEAFF. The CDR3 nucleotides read TGTGCCAGCAGCCCAATGGGGGGTATTGAAGCTTTCTTT.

CDR3 region: CASSLGDRVWETQYF. As DNA, the CDR3 is TGTGCCAGCAGCTTAGGGGACAGGGTTTGGGAGACCCAGTACTTC. This chain uses TRBV7-6 with TRBJ2-5; 9 bases align to TRBD1. Germline trimming cut 1 base from V and 5 bases from J; bases unmatched to any gene: 5. Per germline, CDR1 SGHVS and CDR2 FNYEAQ. The CDR3 covers 15 residues.

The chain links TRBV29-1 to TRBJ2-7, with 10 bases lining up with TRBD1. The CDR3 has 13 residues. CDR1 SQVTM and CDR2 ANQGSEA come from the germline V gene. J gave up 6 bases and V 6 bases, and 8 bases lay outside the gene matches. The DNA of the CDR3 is TGCAGCGTCCCCGGGACAGGGGAGGGCGAGCAGTACTTC. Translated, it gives CSVPGTGEGEQYF.

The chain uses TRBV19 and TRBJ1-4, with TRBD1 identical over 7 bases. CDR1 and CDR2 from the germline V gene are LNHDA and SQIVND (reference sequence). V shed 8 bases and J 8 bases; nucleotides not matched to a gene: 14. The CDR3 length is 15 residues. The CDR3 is CASHGTVSSGEKLFF. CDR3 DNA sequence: TGTGCCAGTCACGGGACAGTTAGTTCCGGAGAAAAACTGTTTTTT.

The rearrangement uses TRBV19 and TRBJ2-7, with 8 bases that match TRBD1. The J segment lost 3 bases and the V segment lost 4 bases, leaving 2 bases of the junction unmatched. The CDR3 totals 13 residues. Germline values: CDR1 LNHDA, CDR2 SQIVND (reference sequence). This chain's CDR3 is CASSTGQGYEQYF. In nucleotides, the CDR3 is TGTGCCAGTAGTACCGGACAGGGCTACGAGCAGTACTTC.

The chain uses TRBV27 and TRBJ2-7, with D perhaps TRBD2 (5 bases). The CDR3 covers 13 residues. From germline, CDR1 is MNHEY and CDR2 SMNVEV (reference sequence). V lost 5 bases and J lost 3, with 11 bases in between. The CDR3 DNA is TGTGCCAGCAGTCCGGGATTTTACTACGAGCAGTACTTC. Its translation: CASSPGFYYEQYF.

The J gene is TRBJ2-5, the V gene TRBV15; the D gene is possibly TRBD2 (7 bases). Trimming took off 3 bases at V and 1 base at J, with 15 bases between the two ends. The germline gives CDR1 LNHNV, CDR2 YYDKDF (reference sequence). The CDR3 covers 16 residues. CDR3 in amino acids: CATSSPVGGLQETQYF. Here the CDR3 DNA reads TGTGCCACCAGCAGCCCCGTCGGGGGGCTCCAAGAGACCCAGTACTTC.

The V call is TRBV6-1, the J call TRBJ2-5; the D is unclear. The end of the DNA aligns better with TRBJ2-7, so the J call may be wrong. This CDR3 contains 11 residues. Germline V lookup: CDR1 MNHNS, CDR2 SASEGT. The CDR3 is CASSVANEQYF. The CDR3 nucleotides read TGTGCCAGCAGCGTCGCGAACGAGCAGTACTTC.

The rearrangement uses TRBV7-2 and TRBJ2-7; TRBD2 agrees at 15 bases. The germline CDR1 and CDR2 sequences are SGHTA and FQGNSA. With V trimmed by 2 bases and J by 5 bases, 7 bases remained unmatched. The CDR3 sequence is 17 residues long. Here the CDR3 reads CASSLRTSGGARDEQYF. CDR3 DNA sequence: TGTGCCAGCAGCTTACGGACTAGCGGGGGGGCCAGAGACGAGCAGTACTTC. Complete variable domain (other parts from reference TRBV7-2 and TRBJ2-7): GAGVSQSPSNKVTEKGKDVELRCDPISGHTALYWYRQSLGQGLEFLIYFQGNSAPDKSGLPSDRFSAERTGGSVSTLTIQRTQQEDSAVYLCASSLRTSGGARDEQYFGPGTRLTVT.

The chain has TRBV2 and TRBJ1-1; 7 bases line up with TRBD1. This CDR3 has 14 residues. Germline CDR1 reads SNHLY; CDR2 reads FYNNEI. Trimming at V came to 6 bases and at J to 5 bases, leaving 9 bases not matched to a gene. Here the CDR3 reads CASRRAQGRTEAFF. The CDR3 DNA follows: TGTGCCAGCAGGCGGGCACAGGGGAGGACTGAAGCTTTCTTT.

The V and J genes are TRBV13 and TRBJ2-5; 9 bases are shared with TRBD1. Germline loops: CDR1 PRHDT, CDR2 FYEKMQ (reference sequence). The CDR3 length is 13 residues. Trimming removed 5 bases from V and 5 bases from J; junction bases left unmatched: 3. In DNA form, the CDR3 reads TGTGCCAGCAGCGGTGGGACAGGGGAGACCCAGTACTTC. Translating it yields CASSGGTGETQYF.